A selection of T cell receptor beta chains follows, all from one sample in a study of blood T cell repertoires in COVID-19. Profiling relied on immunoSEQ multiplex PCR, and the TCRdb table lists in-frame clones only, not all of them. The table shows about 350,000 clones, with about 92% occurring only once. Sequencing was done on a sample of peripheral blood. These receptor sequences come from a woman aged 55-75 years with COVID-19, enrolled during active disease. CDR3s include the opening cysteine and the closing phenylalanine or tryptophan. The order of the fields is J gene, V gene, clone size, D gene, CDR3 DNA, CDR3 protein. A D gene is named only where the DNA matches it firmly. Size is omitted from some rows. Given values are once, few, many or a class for expanded clones.

j_call: TRBJ1-1; v_call: TRBV6-1; clone_size: -; d_call: -; cdr3_nt: TGTGCCAGCAGTGAAGCAGCCTTCTTTGAAGCTTTCTTT; cdr3_aa: CASSEAAFFEAFF
j_call: TRBJ1-5; v_call: TRBV4-1; clone_size: -; d_call: -; cdr3_nt: TGCGCCAGCAGCCGAGGAGGGGATTTCAATCAGCCCCAGCATTTT; cdr3_aa: CASSRGGDFNQPQHF
j_call: TRBJ2-5; v_call: TRBV19; clone_size: -; d_call: -; cdr3_nt: TGTGCCAGTAGCCGAGATGGGGACTCAGGGGAGACCCAGTACTTC; cdr3_aa: CASSRDGDSGETQYF
j_call: TRBJ1-2; v_call: TRBV28; clone_size: -; d_call: -; cdr3_nt: TGTGCCAGCAGTTTGGTGCCCCCGGGGGGACGAGCAGGCGGCTACACCTTC; cdr3_aa: CASSLVPPGGRAGGYTF
j_call: TRBJ2-5; v_call: TRBV18; clone_size: -; d_call: -; cdr3_nt: TGTGCCAGCTCACCCGGTAACCAAGAGACCCAGTACTTC; cdr3_aa: CASSPGNQETQYF
j_call: TRBJ1-5; v_call: TRBV9; clone_size: -; d_call: -; cdr3_nt: TGTGCCAGCAGCGTAGAGGGGAATATGGGGCAGCCCCAGCATTTT; cdr3_aa: CASSVEGNMGQPQHF
j_call: TRBJ1-1; v_call: TRBV28; clone_size: -; d_call: -; cdr3_nt: TGTGCCAGCAGACTAGGACAGTCGAACACTGAAGCTTTCTTT; cdr3_aa: CASRLGQSNTEAFF
j_call: TRBJ1-3; v_call: TRBV5-1; clone_size: -; d_call: -; cdr3_nt: TGCGCCAGCAGTACAGGGTCGTCTGGAAACACCATATATTTT; cdr3_aa: CASSTGSSGNTIYF
j_call: TRBJ1-4; v_call: TRBV28; clone_size: once; d_call: -; cdr3_nt: TGTGCCAGCGGGTTTCTCCAGGGTATGAATGAAAAACTGTTTTTT; cdr3_aa: CASGFLQGMNEKLFF
j_call: TRBJ1-1; v_call: TRBV6-5; clone_size: -; d_call: TRBD1; cdr3_nt: TGTGCCAGCGGGCAAACAGGGGAAAATTTCGGTGAAGCTTTCTTT; cdr3_aa: CASGQTGENFGEAFF
j_call: TRBJ2-5; v_call: TRBV10-1; clone_size: once; d_call: TRBD2; cdr3_nt: TGCGCCAGCAGCCCCTCTCCGGGACTAGCGGAGGCTAAGAAGACCCAGTACTTC; cdr3_aa: CASSPSPGLAEAKKTQYF
j_call: TRBJ1-1; v_call: TRBV19; clone_size: -; d_call: TRBD1; cdr3_nt: TGTGCCAGTTCCGGGACAGGGGAGAGGTTGGACACTGAAGCTTTCTTT; cdr3_aa: CASSGTGERLDTEAFF
j_call: TRBJ2-7; v_call: TRBV28; clone_size: -; d_call: TRBD2; cdr3_nt: TGTGCCAGCAGTTTACAACTAGCGGGCTCCTACGAGCAGTACTTC; cdr3_aa: CASSLQLAGSYEQYF
j_call: TRBJ2-7; v_call: TRBV9; clone_size: -; d_call: -; cdr3_nt: TGTGCCAGCAGCGTAGGGGCAGGGGGGTGGAACGAGCAGTACTTC; cdr3_aa: CASSVGAGGWNEQYF
j_call: TRBJ1-1; v_call: TRBV18; clone_size: -; d_call: -; cdr3_nt: TGTGCCAGCTCCCGGACAGTTCTCAACACTGAAGCTTTCTTT; cdr3_aa: CASSRTVLNTEAFF
j_call: TRBJ1-1; v_call: TRBV27; clone_size: -; d_call: -; cdr3_nt: TGTGCCAGCAGTTTCAACGGTGCCTGGAACACTGAAGCTTTCTTT; cdr3_aa: CASSFNGAWNTEAFF
j_call: TRBJ1-1; v_call: TRBV11-3; clone_size: -; d_call: -; cdr3_nt: TGTGCCAGCAGCAAAGGGGGCACTGAAGCTTTCTTT; cdr3_aa: CASSKGGTEAFF
j_call: TRBJ2-7; v_call: TRBV5-1; clone_size: -; d_call: -; cdr3_nt: TGCGCCAGCAGCTCAGGACAGTCCTACGAGCAGTACTTC; cdr3_aa: CASSSGQSYEQYF
j_call: TRBJ2-1; v_call: TRBV7-2; clone_size: -; d_call: TRBD1; cdr3_nt: TGTGCCAGCAGCCCGAACAGGGGGCAGAAAAATGAGCAGTTCTTC; cdr3_aa: CASSPNRGQKNEQFF
j_call: TRBJ1-4; v_call: TRBV18; clone_size: -; d_call: -; cdr3_nt: TGTGCCAGCTCACCGTTAGGGAGCCCTGAAAAACTGTTTTTT; cdr3_aa: CASSPLGSPEKLFF
j_call: TRBJ1-4; v_call: TRBV4-1; clone_size: once; d_call: TRBD1; cdr3_nt: TGCGCCAGCAGCTCCCAGGGGGCGACAGCTTTAGGGGAAAAACTGTTTTTT; cdr3_aa: CASSSQGATALGEKLFF
j_call: TRBJ1-4; v_call: TRBV4-1; clone_size: -; d_call: TRBD1; cdr3_nt: TGCGCCAGCAGCCAACCTAATCCGGGACAGAATGAAAAACTGTTTTTT; cdr3_aa: CASSQPNPGQNEKLFF
j_call: TRBJ1-6; v_call: TRBV18; clone_size: -; d_call: -; cdr3_nt: TGTGCCAGCTCGCCCCAAACGGACACGGCCTCCTATAATTCACCCCTCCACTTT; cdr3_aa: CASSPQTDTASYNSPLHF
j_call: TRBJ1-3; v_call: TRBV4-1; clone_size: -; d_call: -; cdr3_nt: TGCGCCAGCAGCCAAGGGACAGTGAGTGGAAACACCATATATTTT; cdr3_aa: CASSQGTVSGNTIYF
j_call: TRBJ1-1; v_call: TRBV7-9; clone_size: -; d_call: TRBD1; cdr3_nt: TGTGCCAGCACTAAGAGCGGACAGGGGGCCACTGAAGCTTTCTTT; cdr3_aa: CASTKSGQGATEAFF
j_call: TRBJ2-7; v_call: TRBV20-1; clone_size: once; d_call: -; cdr3_nt: TGCAGTGCTAGTTCGCCCGATCGGTACGAGCAGTACTTC; cdr3_aa: CSASSPDRYEQYF
j_call: TRBJ2-2; v_call: TRBV11-3; clone_size: -; d_call: TRBD2; cdr3_nt: TGTGCCAGCAGCCACCGACTAGCGGGGGGATCGAACACCGGGGAGCTGTTTTTT; cdr3_aa: CASSHRLAGGSNTGELFF
j_call: TRBJ1-1; v_call: TRBV5-4; clone_size: -; d_call: TRBD1; cdr3_nt: TGTGCCAGCAGCACAGACAGGGGACCGAACACTGAAGCTTTCTTT; cdr3_aa: CASSTDRGPNTEAFF
j_call: TRBJ2-3; v_call: TRBV3-1/TRBV3-2; clone_size: -; d_call: -; cdr3_nt: TGTGCCAGCAGCCACCGACAGGCAGATACGCAGTATTTT; cdr3_aa: CASSHRQADTQYF
j_call: TRBJ2-7; v_call: TRBV7-7; clone_size: -; d_call: TRBD1; cdr3_nt: TGTGCTAGCAGCTTTGGGACAGGGGGCTTCGACGAGCAGTACTTC; cdr3_aa: CASSFGTGGFDEQYF
j_call: TRBJ1-1; v_call: TRBV6-5; clone_size: few; d_call: -; cdr3_nt: TGTGCCACCCGGGGGTGGGACGGGAAAACTGAAGCTTTCTTT; cdr3_aa: CATRGWDGKTEAFF
j_call: TRBJ1-5; v_call: TRBV15; clone_size: -; d_call: -; cdr3_nt: TGTGCCACCAGCTCTCAGGGCGGCAATCAGCCCCAGCATTTT; cdr3_aa: CATSSQGGNQPQHF
j_call: TRBJ1-5; v_call: TRBV21-1; clone_size: -; d_call: -; cdr3_nt: TGTGCCAGCAGCAAACTACAGGGGTCCGACACTCAGCCCCAGCATTTT; cdr3_aa: CASSKLQGSDTQPQHF
j_call: TRBJ2-3; v_call: TRBV11-3; clone_size: -; d_call: TRBD2; cdr3_nt: TGTGCCAGCAGCTCTCCCGCGGGGGGGAAAGATACGCAGTATTTT; cdr3_aa: CASSSPAGGKDTQYF
j_call: TRBJ1-1; v_call: TRBV7-9; clone_size: -; d_call: -; cdr3_nt: TGTGCCAGCAGCTTAGCGCAGGTCACAACTGAAGCTTTCTTT; cdr3_aa: CASSLAQVTTEAFF
j_call: TRBJ1-3; v_call: TRBV11-2; clone_size: -; d_call: TRBD1; cdr3_nt: TGTGCCAGCAGCAAAGGCGGTACCGGGACAGCTAGCAACACCATATATTTT; cdr3_aa: CASSKGGTGTASNTIYF
j_call: TRBJ1-4; v_call: TRBV28; clone_size: once; d_call: TRBD1; cdr3_nt: TGTGCCAGCAGTTTGGGGACAGGGGGCCGAGAAAAACTGTTTTTT; cdr3_aa: CASSLGTGGREKLFF
j_call: TRBJ1-3; v_call: TRBV7-3; clone_size: -; d_call: -; cdr3_nt: TGTGCCAGCAGCGTGGCGGTTGGAAACACCATATATTTT; cdr3_aa: CASSVAVGNTIYF
j_call: TRBJ1-2; v_call: TRBV28; clone_size: once; d_call: -; cdr3_nt: TGTGCCAGCAGTTCGGGGGACTATGGCTACACCTTC; cdr3_aa: CASSSGDYGYTF
j_call: TRBJ1-2; v_call: TRBV24-1; clone_size: few; d_call: -; cdr3_nt: TGTGCCACCAGAGACTTCAGCGGGGGCTACACCTTC; cdr3_aa: CATRDFSGGYTF
j_call: TRBJ2-3; v_call: TRBV19; clone_size: -; d_call: -; cdr3_nt: TGTGCCAGTACCCCCAAAGTGCGGAGCACAGATACGCAGTATTTT; cdr3_aa: CASTPKVRSTDTQYF
j_call: TRBJ2-7; v_call: TRBV9; clone_size: -; d_call: -; cdr3_nt: TGTGCCAGCAGCCACGACAGCTTCTACGAGCAGTACTTC; cdr3_aa: CASSHDSFYEQYF
j_call: TRBJ2-3; v_call: TRBV4-1; clone_size: -; d_call: -; cdr3_nt: TGCGCCAGCAGCCAAGCTTCCTTGGCAGGGGAGACAGATACGCAGTATTTT; cdr3_aa: CASSQASLAGETDTQYF
j_call: TRBJ2-7; v_call: TRBV18; clone_size: -; d_call: TRBD1; cdr3_nt: TGTGCCAGCTCTCCTCATAAAGTAGGGACAGGTACCTACGAGCAGTACTTC; cdr3_aa: CASSPHKVGTGTYEQYF
j_call: TRBJ1-1; v_call: TRBV19; clone_size: -; d_call: TRBD1; cdr3_nt: TGTGCCAGCAGCCCGGGACAGGGGGTTGCTGACACTGAAGCTTTCTTT; cdr3_aa: CASSPGQGVADTEAFF
j_call: TRBJ1-6; v_call: TRBV9; clone_size: -; d_call: -; cdr3_nt: TGTGCCAGCAGCTCCAGTAATTCACCCCTCCACTTT; cdr3_aa: CASSSSNSPLHF
j_call: TRBJ1-2; v_call: TRBV19; clone_size: once; d_call: TRBD1; cdr3_nt: TGTGCCAGTAGTATCCCGGGACAGTCCTATGGCTACACCTTC; cdr3_aa: CASSIPGQSYGYTF
j_call: TRBJ1-2; v_call: TRBV5-1; clone_size: -; d_call: -; cdr3_nt: TGCGCCAGCAGCGGCGGGGCTTCGAGGGAGACAACGGGCTACACCTTC; cdr3_aa: CASSGGASRETTGYTF
j_call: TRBJ2-5; v_call: TRBV19; clone_size: -; d_call: -; cdr3_nt: TGTGCCAGTAGTACTTCAGGGGTTAGCCAAGAGACCCAGTACTTC; cdr3_aa: CASSTSGVSQETQYF
j_call: TRBJ1-5; v_call: TRBV4-1; clone_size: -; d_call: -; cdr3_nt: TGCGCCAGCAGCGATGCCTTAGGGGATCAGCCCCAGCATTTT; cdr3_aa: CASSDALGDQPQHF
j_call: TRBJ1-5; v_call: TRBV5-8; clone_size: -; d_call: -; cdr3_nt: TGTGCCAGCAGCTTGGAACAGGGTGTAATCAGCAATCAGCCCCAGCATTTT; cdr3_aa: CASSLEQGVISNQPQHF
j_call: TRBJ1-2; v_call: TRBV6-1; clone_size: -; d_call: -; cdr3_nt: TGTGCCAGCAGTGAAGCATCGGGAACAAGGACAGCTCTTAACTATGGCTACACCTTC; cdr3_aa: CASSEASGTRTALNYGYTF
j_call: TRBJ2-5; v_call: TRBV7-9; clone_size: -; d_call: TRBD2; cdr3_nt: TGTGCCCTCCGCCGGGGGGAGAGAGAGACCCAGTACTTC; cdr3_aa: CALRRGERETQYF
j_call: TRBJ1-5; v_call: TRBV19; clone_size: -; d_call: -; cdr3_nt: TGTGCCAGTAGTATCCCCGGGGGAAGGAGCAATCAGCCCCAGCATTTT; cdr3_aa: CASSIPGGRSNQPQHF
j_call: TRBJ2-2; v_call: TRBV14; clone_size: -; d_call: TRBD1; cdr3_nt: TGTGCCAGCAGCCCCCGGACAGGGGTGAACACCGGGGAGCTGTTTTTT; cdr3_aa: CASSPRTGVNTGELFF
j_call: TRBJ2-3; v_call: TRBV7-9; clone_size: -; d_call: -; cdr3_nt: TGTGCCAGCAGCTTCACTAGCAGGGATACGCAGTATTTT; cdr3_aa: CASSFTSRDTQYF
j_call: TRBJ2-3; v_call: TRBV4-1; clone_size: -; d_call: -; cdr3_nt: TGCGCCAGCAGCCTCTACGGGGAAGGTACAGATACGCAGTATTTT; cdr3_aa: CASSLYGEGTDTQYF
j_call: TRBJ2-7; v_call: TRBV3-1/TRBV3-2; clone_size: -; d_call: -; cdr3_nt: TGTGCCAGCAGCCAAGGTGGGCCCTACGAGCAGTACTTC; cdr3_aa: CASSQGGPYEQYF
j_call: TRBJ1-5; v_call: TRBV6-6; clone_size: -; d_call: -; cdr3_nt: TGTGCCAGCAGCTTAGACAGCCAGAATAGTCAGCCCCAGCATTTT; cdr3_aa: CASSLDSQNSQPQHF
j_call: TRBJ1-2; v_call: TRBV19; clone_size: -; d_call: TRBD1; cdr3_nt: TGTGCCAGTACCTCGAGGAGGGGGCCTAACTATGGCTACACCTTC; cdr3_aa: CASTSRRGPNYGYTF